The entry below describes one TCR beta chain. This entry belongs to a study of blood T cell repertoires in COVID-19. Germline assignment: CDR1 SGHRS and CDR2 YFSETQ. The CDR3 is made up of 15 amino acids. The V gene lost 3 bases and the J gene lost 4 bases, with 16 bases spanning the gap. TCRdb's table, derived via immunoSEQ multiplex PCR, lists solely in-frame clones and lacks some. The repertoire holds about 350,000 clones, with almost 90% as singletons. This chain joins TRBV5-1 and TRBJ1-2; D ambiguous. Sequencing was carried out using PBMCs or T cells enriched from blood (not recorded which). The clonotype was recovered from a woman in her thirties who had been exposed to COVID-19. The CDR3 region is CASSSPHIPSYGYTF. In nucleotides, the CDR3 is TGCGCCAGCAGCTCGCCACATATCCCTTCCTATGGCTACACCTTC.